This entry features one T cell receptor beta chain sequence. Its antigen is as yet unknown. The data belong to a study of glioma-infiltrating T cells. Whole-study results and caveats: Above-expected tissue-blood divergence occurred in all gliomas, most in low-grade ones. Only very few CDR3 sequences appeared in both tissue and blood.

Amplification of TCR alpha and beta CDR3 regions from RNA used iRepertoire nested multiplex PCR. TCRdb reprocessed the multiplex PCR reads with MiXCR, giving one entry per CDR3 protein. The data show fewer than 250,000 distinct CDR3 sequences, approximately 30% seen once. The CDR3 runs 13 residues. Germline CDR1 is MNHEY and CDR2 is SMNVEV (reference sequence). Trimming took 6 bases from V and 8 from J, leaving 13 bases between them. The sample comprised glioma tissue, nonneoplastic brain tissue, or PBMCs (not recorded which). The genes are TRBV27 and TRBJ1-4; D gene unclear. This receptor was obtained from a human donor with low-grade glioma or glioblastoma, undergoing nonglioma brain surgery, or in good health (not recorded which). Here the CDR3 reads CASRRGLKEKLFF. CDR3 nucleotides: TGTGCCAGCAGACGGGGATTGAAAGAAAAACTGTTTTTT.